The clone carrying this T cell receptor beta chain was detected ten times or more. The antigen remains undetermined. These data belong to a study of T-cell memory formation after mild COVID-19. Study as a whole: Each donor largely had its own TCR clusters.

Losses at the gene ends were 3 bases for V and 3 bases for J; bases not matched to a gene: 0. The CDR3 sequence is 12 residues long. Germline-derived CDR1 and CDR2 are SGHRS and YFSETQ. TCRdb analysed the 5' RACE reads with MiXCR anew, one entry per CDR3 protein. There are 550,000 to 650,000 distinct CDR3 sequences in the sample; approximately 15% occur only once, and approximately 8.1% lies in the top ten. Study observations and caveats: Day 15 to 85 contractors were CD4/CD8 balanced; later expanders leaned CD4+. Pre-infection memory harbored some responding clones, suggesting cross-reactive memory joined.

The V and J genes are TRBV5-1 and TRBJ2-7; TRBD1 matches at 7 bases. The material sequenced was PBMCs or a T cell subset sorted from them (not recorded which). This TCR was sampled from an adult woman who had mild COVID-19 (a few samples of this study predate the infection). Cell type and time point are not known. The CDR3 protein is CASSWDSYEQYF. The CDR3 nucleotides are TGCGCCAGCAGCTGGGACAGCTACGAGCAGTACTTC.